These 11 T cell receptor beta chains were all obtained from the same sample, sequenced in a study of T-cell reconstitution after alpha-beta-depleted transplantation in children. Preparation of the TCRbeta library used unique molecular identifiers. TCRdb re-called the PCR reads with MiXCR, one entry per CDR3 protein. In the table there are about 540,000 distinct CDR3 sequences, roughly 18% of which are singletons. Sequenced here: PBMCs from the stem cell graft donor, sampled from the stem cell graft. The receptors shown here come from a human donor who donated a stem cell graft to a child with acute lymphoblastic leukemia.

CDR3 nucleotides: TGTGCCAGGGGGACTAGCCTCCACGAGCAGTACTTC. Encoded protein: CARGTSLHEQYF. V and J are TRBV25-1 and TRBJ2-7; 9 bases line up with TRBD2. The V segment lost 9 bases and the J segment 5 bases; nucleotides outside the gene matches: 5. The CDR3 loop spans 12 amino acids. Per germline, CDR1 MGHDK and CDR2 SYGVNS.

This clonotype has only a few counts. The rearrangement links TRBV7-6 to TRBJ2-1; D not resolved. The V end was cut by 0 bases, the J end by 8 bases, with 8 bases between. CDR3 size: 13 residues. Germline V lookup: CDR1 SGHVS, CDR2 FNYEAQ. In nucleotides, the CDR3 is TGTGCCAGCAGCTTAGCACCCGAGGATGAGCAGTTCTTC. It yields the protein CASSLAPEDEQFF.

The rearrangement links TRBV20-1 to TRBJ2-7; possibly TRBD1 for D (6 bases). Germline V lookup: CDR1 DFQATT, CDR2 SNEGSKA (reference sequence). V was trimmed by 5 bases and J by 4 bases, leaving 24 bases between them. This CDR3 has 16 residues. CDR3: CSAPHYSSGVEYEQYF. Here the CDR3 DNA reads TGCAGTGCTCCACATTACTCCTCAGGGGTCGAATACGAGCAGTACTTC.

The table lists this clonotype with a few counts. This chain joins TRBV29-1 and TRBJ2-7, with D possibly being TRBD1 or TRBD2 (5 bases each). This CDR3 is 12 amino acids long. The germline CDR1 and CDR2 sequences are SQVTM and ANQGSEA. Trimming stripped 3 bases from V and 2 bases from J, with 8 bases between. The DNA for the CDR3 is TGCAGCGTTGAGGGGGATACCTACGAGCAGTACTTC. Translated, it gives CSVEGDTYEQYF.

This clonotype was observed a few times. The gene calls are TRBV4-1 and TRBJ2-7, with TRBD2 as a possible D gene (6 bases). Germline V gives CDR1 MGHRA, CDR2 YSYEKL. The CDR3 covers 16 residues. V lost 1 base, J lost 7 bases, and 20 bases lay in between. DNA of the CDR3: TGCGCCAGCAGCCAAGTTGGCCGGGACTTTCCGGCGGAGCAGTACTTC. Translated: CASSQVGRDFPAEQYF.

This clonotype was counted only a few times. This sequence joins TRBV5-1 and TRBJ2-3; D is undetermined. The ends were cut back, 4 bases at V and 0 bases at J, with 18 bases in the middle. CDR1 and CDR2 (germline): SGHRS, YFSETQ. CDR3 length: 17 residues. CDR3 sequence reads: CASSPHAPPGSTDTQYF. CDR3 nucleotide sequence: TGCGCCAGCAGCCCCCACGCCCCCCCAGGCAGCACAGATACGCAGTATTTT.

A few counts support this clonotype. The V and J genes are TRBV29-1 and TRBJ2-3; 10 bases map to TRBD2. The germline CDR1 and CDR2 sequences are SQVTM and ANQGSEA. This CDR3 comprises 14 residues. The junction had 5 bases not matched to a gene; V was cut back by 3 bases and J by 5 bases. The CDR3 loop is CSVESGTSEDTQYF. CDR3 in DNA: TGCAGCGTTGAGTCCGGGACTAGCGAAGATACGCAGTATTTT.

The chain carries TRBV3-1 and TRBJ2-3, with 7 bases matching TRBD2. V shed 4 bases, J shed 2 bases, and the junction held 3 bases outside the gene matches. The CDR3 spans 14 residues. Germline CDR1 is LGHDT and CDR2 is YNNKEL (reference sequence). CDR3 protein: CASSLTSPTDTQYF. The CDR3 region has the DNA TGTGCCAGCAGCCTGACTAGCCCCACAGATACGCAGTATTTT.

The V and J genes are TRBV13 and TRBJ2-7; perhaps TRBD2 as D (6 bases). Germline V gene sequence: CDR1 PRHDT, CDR2 FYEKMQ (reference sequence). V was pared by 3 bases and J by 1 base, with 13 bases between. CDR3 length equals 15 residues. The CDR3, as DNA: TGTGCCAGCAGCTTTACCGGGAGTGAGTCCTACGAGCAGTACTTC. The encoded protein is CASSFTGSESYEQYF.

J is TRBJ2-5 and V is TRBV4-3; perhaps TRBD2 as D (5 bases). V shed 5 bases and J shed 3 bases, with 22 bases lying between them. The CDR3 has 17 amino acids. CDR1 is LGHNA and CDR2 is YSLEER in the germline V gene. CDR3 DNA sequence: TGCGCCAGCAGCAGAGAGGAGGTGGGTCCTCTTGAAGAGACCCAGTACTTC. Translating it yields CASSREEVGPLEETQYF.

This clonotype was found a few times. The chain links TRBV7-2 to TRBJ2-3; D is unclear. Trimming cost V 3 bases and J 2 bases, with 9 bases left between them. The CDR3 covers 14 residues. Germline CDR1 reads SGHTA; CDR2 reads FQGNSA. The CDR3 coding sequence is TGTGCCAGCAGCTTTTCGCGGTTCACAGATACGCAGTATTTT. Its translation is CASSFSRFTDTQYF. Using reference TRBV7-2 and TRBJ2-3 for the parts outside the CDR3, the full variable domain is GAGVSQSPSNKVTEKGKDVELRCDPISGHTALYWYRQSLGQGLEFLIYFQGNSAPDKSGLPSDRFSAERTGGSVSTLTIQRTQQEDSAVYLCASSFSRFTDTQYFGPGTRLTVL.